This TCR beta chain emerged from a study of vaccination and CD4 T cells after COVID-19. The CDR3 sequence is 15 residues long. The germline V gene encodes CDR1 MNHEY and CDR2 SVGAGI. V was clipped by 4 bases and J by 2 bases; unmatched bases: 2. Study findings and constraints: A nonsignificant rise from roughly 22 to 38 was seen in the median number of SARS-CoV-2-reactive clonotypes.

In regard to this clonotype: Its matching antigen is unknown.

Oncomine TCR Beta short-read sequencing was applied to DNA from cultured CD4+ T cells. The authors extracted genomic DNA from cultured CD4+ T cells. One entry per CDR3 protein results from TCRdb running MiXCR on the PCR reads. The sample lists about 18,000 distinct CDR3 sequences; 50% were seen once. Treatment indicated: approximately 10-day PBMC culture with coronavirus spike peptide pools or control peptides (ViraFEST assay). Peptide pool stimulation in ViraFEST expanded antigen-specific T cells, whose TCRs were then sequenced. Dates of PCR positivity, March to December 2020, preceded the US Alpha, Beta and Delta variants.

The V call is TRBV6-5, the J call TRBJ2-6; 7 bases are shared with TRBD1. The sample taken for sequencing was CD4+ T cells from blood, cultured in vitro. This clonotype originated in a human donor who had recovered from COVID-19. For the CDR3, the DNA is TGTGCCAGCAGTTCCCAGGGGGCTGGGGCCAACGTCCTGACTTTC. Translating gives CASSSQGAGANVLTF.